This record concerns one T cell receptor beta chain sequence. Study processing details: How many nucleated cells were present was estimated from reference gene primer amplification. Assay: immunoSEQ multiplex PCR; the TCRdb copy retains only in-frame clones and omits some. That table gives V, J and clone size, and the DNA gave D and trimming. Of 40,000 to 50,000 clones in the sample, around 82% were seen once. This specimen belongs to a study of blood T cell repertoires in COVID-19. Study-level background: COVID-19 samples, acute and convalescent, were from the United States, Italy and Spain.

Per germline, CDR1 MNHNY and CDR2 SVGAGI (reference sequence). This CDR3 has 13 amino acids. Trimming left V 6 bases short and J 4 bases short, with 10 bases between. Sequences were obtained from peripheral blood. The source of this sequence is a man aged 40-55 years with active or convalescent COVID-19. The rearrangement links TRBV6-6 to TRBJ1-5, with D perhaps TRBD1 (5 bases). In DNA form, the CDR3 reads TGTGCCAGCAGCAGACGGGGGAATCAGCCCCAGCATTTT. Translated: CASSRRGNQPQHF.